A single T cell receptor beta chain is shown here with its context. The entry originates in a study of blood T cell repertoires in COVID-19. The CDR3 contains 14 residues. With V trimmed by 2 bases and J by 6 bases, 3 bases remained unmatched. The germline V gene has CDR1 SGDLS and CDR2 YYNGEE. As originally analysed: Reference gene primer amplification in the assay estimated nucleated cell counts. Profiled with immunoSEQ multiplex PCR; TCRdb holds only in-frame clones, not every one. The D gene and trimming were derived from the DNA, and the V and J assignments and clone size from that table. The repertoire holds roughly 43,000 clones, with 75% to 90% as singletons.

The rearrangement joins TRBV9 to TRBJ2-2; 8 bases match TRBD2. Specimen: peripheral blood. This sequence was found in a human donor in a cohort sampled during active COVID-19. Here the CDR3 DNA reads TGTGCCAGCAGCGTGACTAGCGACGCCGGGGAGCTGTTTTTT. Its protein is CASSVTSDAGELFF.